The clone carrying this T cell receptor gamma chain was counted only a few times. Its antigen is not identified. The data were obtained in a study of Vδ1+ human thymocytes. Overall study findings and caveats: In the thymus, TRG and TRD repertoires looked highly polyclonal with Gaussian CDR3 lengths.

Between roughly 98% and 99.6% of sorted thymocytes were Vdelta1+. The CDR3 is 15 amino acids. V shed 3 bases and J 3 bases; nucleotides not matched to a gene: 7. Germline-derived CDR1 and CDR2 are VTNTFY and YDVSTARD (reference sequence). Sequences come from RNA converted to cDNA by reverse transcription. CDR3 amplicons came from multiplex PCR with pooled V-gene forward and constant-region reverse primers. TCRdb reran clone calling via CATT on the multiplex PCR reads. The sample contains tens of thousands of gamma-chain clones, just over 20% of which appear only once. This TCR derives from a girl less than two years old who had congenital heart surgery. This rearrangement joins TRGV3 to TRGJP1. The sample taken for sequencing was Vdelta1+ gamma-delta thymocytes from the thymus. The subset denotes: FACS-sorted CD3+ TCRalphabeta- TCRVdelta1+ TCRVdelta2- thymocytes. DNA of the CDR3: TGTGCCACCTGGGACGGCCTCCCCACTGGTTGGTTCAAGATATTT. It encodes CATWDGLPTGWFKIF.